One sample yielded the 11 T cell receptor beta chains listed below, sequenced in a study of long-term antiretroviral therapy in people with HIV. It was version v3.0 of the immunoSEQ assay that was run at survey level. TCRdb keeps only in-frame clones here, not all; method: immunoSEQ multiplex PCR. Of about 21,000 clones in the sample, approximately 80% were seen once. Sequenced material: unsorted PBMCs, taken 0.5 years after starting antiretroviral therapy. These receptors were obtained from a man aged 18 to 30 with HIV.

V is TRBV5-5 and J is TRBJ1-4; D is possibly TRBD1 (6 bases). Germline-derived CDR1 and CDR2 are SGHKS and YYEKEE (reference sequence). CDR3 length: 14 residues. Deletions cut 2 bases from V and 7 bases from J, with 12 bases between. In DNA, the CDR3 is TGTGCCAGCAGCTTACCGGACAGTCTTGAAAAACTGTTTTTT. Its translation is CASSLPDSLEKLFF.

The genes are TRBV6-4 and TRBJ2-3; D is possibly TRBD1 (6 bases). V was shortened by 3 bases and J by 3 bases, with 10 bases between the two germline ends. Germline loops: CDR1 MRHNA, CDR2 SNTAGT. CDR3 length: 14 amino acids. The CDR3 DNA sequence: TGTGCCAGCAGTGAGGGGGCGGAAACAGATACGCAGTATTTT. Residues: CASSEGAETDTQYF.

The chain combines TRBV6-4 with TRBJ1-2, with a possible D match to TRBD1 (5 bases). Germline CDR1 MRHNA, CDR2 SNTAGT. This CDR3 comprises 13 residues. V was shortened by 2 bases and J by 8 bases, with 12 bases between the two germline ends. Here the CDR3 DNA reads TGTGCCAGCAGTGACCCCGGGACGTCCGGCTACACCTTC. Translating it yields CASSDPGTSGYTF.

The CDR3 here is CASSLFSGSRNEQFF. DNA for the CDR3: TGTGCCAGCAGCTTATTTAGCGGGAGTCGGAATGAGCAGTTCTTC. The gene calls are TRBV13 and TRBJ2-1, with 9 bases matching TRBD2. Germline CDR1 is PRHDT and CDR2 is FYEKMQ (reference sequence). The V segment lost 2 bases and the J segment 7 bases; nucleotides outside the gene matches: 6. The CDR3 loop spans 15 amino acids.

The V gene is TRBV4-1, the J gene TRBJ2-6; D remains ambiguous. Trimming cost V 6 bases and J 2 bases, with 8 bases left between them. The CDR3 contains 14 residues. Germline V CDR1 and CDR2: MGHRA, YSYEKL. The CDR3 DNA sequence: TGCGCCAGCAGAGCATTCCCTGGGGCCAACGTCCTGACTTTC. Protein: CASRAFPGANVLTF.

The J gene is TRBJ1-4, the V gene TRBV20-1; D ambiguous. Trimming shortened V by 7 bases and J by 8 bases, and 8 bases separated the two germline ends. The CDR3 runs 10 residues. Germline lookup yields CDR1 DFQATT and CDR2 SNEGSKA (reference sequence). The CDR3 spells CSGSREKLFF. DNA for the CDR3: TGCAGTGGGTCGAGGGAAAAACTGTTTTTT.

The J gene is TRBJ2-6, the V gene TRBV7-9; TRBD2 is a possible D gene (5 bases). Trimming removed 0 bases from V and 3 bases from J, with 9 bases in between. CDR1 and CDR2 from the germline V gene are SEHNR and FQNEAQ (reference sequence). There are 16 residues in the CDR3. DNA for the CDR3: TGTGCCAGCAGCTTAGCGCGAGGGTATGGGGCCAACGTCCTGACTTTC. The encoded protein is CASSLARGYGANVLTF.

Judged by abundance, this clone is medium-sized (0.01 to 0.1%). The chain links TRBV30 to TRBJ1-1, with D possibly TRBD1 on 5 matching bases. V lost 0 bases and J lost 6, with 5 bases in between. Germline CDR1 is GTSNPN and CDR2 is SVGIG (reference sequence). This CDR3 region has 11 residues. CDR3 nucleotides: TGTGCCTGGAGTGTAGGGGCTGAAGCTTTCTTT. This translates into CAWSVGAEAFF. The variable domain in full, completed from reference TRBV30 and TRBJ1-1, reads SQTIHQWPATLVQPVGSPLSLECTVEGTSNPNLYWYRQAAGRGLQLLFYSVGIGQISSEVPQNLSASRPQDRQFILSSKKLLLSDSGFYLCAWSVGAEAFFGQGTRLTVV.

V is TRBV19 and J is TRBJ1-3; D is unclear. Germline V gives CDR1 LNHDA, CDR2 SQIVND (reference sequence). CDR3 size: 16 residues. V lost 2 bases, J lost 2 bases, and 13 bases lay in between. The CDR3 protein is CASSIRFAAAGNTIYF. CDR3 nucleotides: TGTGCCAGTAGTATAAGATTTGCGGCAGCTGGAAACACCATATATTTT.

Worth noting for this clone: The same CDR3 can be traced to other DNA sequences in this sample. The chain recombines TRBV5-1 with TRBJ2-7; TRBD2 agrees at 8 bases. The germline V gene has CDR1 SGHRS and CDR2 YFSETQ. There are 14 residues in the CDR3. Germline trimming cut 2 bases from V and 1 base from J; bases unmatched to any gene: 2. CDR3 residues: CASSFRGGSYEQYF. Here the CDR3 DNA reads TGCGCCAGCAGCTTCCGGGGGGGGTCCTACGAGCAGTACTTC.

The chain's CDR3 is CATQFGTGSYEQYF. CDR3 coding DNA: TGTGCCACCCAATTCGGGACGGGATCCTACGAGCAGTACTTC. The chain combines TRBV27 with TRBJ2-7; tentatively, D is TRBD1 or TRBD2 (5 bases each). The CDR3 sequence is 14 residues long. V gave up 10 bases and J gave up 1 base, with 17 bases separating them. Germline CDR1 reads MNHEY; CDR2 reads SMNVEV (reference sequence).